This T cell receptor beta chain was sequenced for a study of regulatory T cells in long-lasting Graves disease. This clonotype was observed a handful of times. This CDR3 has 15 amino acids. The J segment lost 2 bases and the V segment lost 3 bases, leaving 7 bases of the junction unmatched. Germline CDR1 is GTSNPN and CDR2 is SVGIG (reference sequence). Time point given: newly diagnosed GD, antithyroid drugs for less than 3 months. Scientists built the TCR library using RNA that was extracted from PBMCs. CDR3 regions were amplified by Arm-PCR using iRepertoire HTBI primers to build TCR beta libraries. TCRdb re-called the multiplex PCR reads with MiXCR, one entry per CDR3 protein. The data show more than 300,000 distinct CDR3 sequences, with around 15% seen just once and around 20% held by the top ten. A further study also used this sample, focusing on T cells in Graves' hyperthyroidism and ophthalmopathy.

The origin of this receptor is a woman younger than 35 with Graves disease. This chain connects TRBV30 to TRBJ2-1, with TRBD2 matching 7 bases. This specimen was peripheral blood mononuclear cells (PBMCs), taken at new diagnosis, from a patient treated with antithyroid drugs. The CDR3 DNA sequence: TGTGCCTGGAGCGCTTTGGGGGGGGCCTACAATGAGCAGTTCTTC. The encoded protein is CAWSALGGAYNEQFF. The full variable domain, completed using reference TRBV30 and TRBJ2-1, is SQTIHQWPATLVQPVGSPLSLECTVEGTSNPNLYWYRQAAGRGLQLLFYSVGIGQISSEVPQNLSASRPQDRQFILSSKKLLLSDSGFYLCAWSALGGAYNEQFFGPGTRLTVL.